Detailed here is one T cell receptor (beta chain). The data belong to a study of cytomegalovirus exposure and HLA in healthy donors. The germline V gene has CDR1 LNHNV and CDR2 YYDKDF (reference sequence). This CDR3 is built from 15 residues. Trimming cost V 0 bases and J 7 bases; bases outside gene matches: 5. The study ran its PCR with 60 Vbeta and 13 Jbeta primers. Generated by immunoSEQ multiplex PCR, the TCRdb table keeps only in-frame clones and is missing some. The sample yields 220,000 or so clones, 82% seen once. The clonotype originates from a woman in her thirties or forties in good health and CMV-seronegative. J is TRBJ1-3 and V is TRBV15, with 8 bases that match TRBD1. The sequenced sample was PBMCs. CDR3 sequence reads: CATSRDYRTGNTIYF. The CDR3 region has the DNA TGTGCCACCAGCAGAGATTACCGGACAGGGAACACCATATATTTT.